These 8 T cell receptor beta chains came from one sample sequenced in a study of OX40 agonist ivuxolimab in advanced cancers. Clones were read by immunoSEQ multiplex PCR, and TCRdb kept only the in-frame ones, dropping some. The sample contains approximately 89,000 clones, approximately 91% of which appear only once. This sample comprised CD4+ or CD8+ T cells sorted from blood, obtained in a trial of the OX40 agonist ivuxolimab. The origin of the receptors is an adult with an advanced solid tumor such as melanoma, head and neck, liver or kidney cancer.

The V call is TRBV28, the J call TRBJ1-4; unclear D gene. The CDR3 has 15 residues. In germline, CDR1 is MDHEN, CDR2 SYDVKM. V was trimmed by 5 bases and J by 5 bases, leaving 15 bases between them. The CDR3 loop reads CASSVSSSTNEKLFF. The CDR3 region has the DNA TGTGCCAGCAGTGTCTCGTCCTCCACAAATGAAAAACTGTTTTTT.

V is TRBV5-1 and J is TRBJ2-1; weak D call: TRBD2 (7 bases). Germline loops: CDR1 SGHRS, CDR2 YFSETQ. V shed 4 bases and J shed 4 bases, with 18 bases lying between them. This CDR3 is built from 16 residues. The CDR3, as DNA: TGCGCCAGCAGCGACCTTTACAGGGAGGGTTACAATGAGCAGTTCTTC. Translation gives CASSDLYREGYNEQFF. The whole variable domain, remainder taken from reference TRBV5-1 and TRBJ2-1, is KAGVTQTPRYLIKTRGQQVTLSCSPISGHRSVSWYQQTPGQGLQFLFEYFSETQRNKGNFPGRFSGRQFSNSRSEMNVSTLELGDSALYLCASSDLYREGYNEQFFGPGTRLTVL.

This rearrangement joins TRBV11-2 to TRBJ2-3; TRBD1 or TRBD2 may be the D gene (5 bases each). CDR1 is SGHAT, CDR2 FQNNGV, per germline. Trimming cost V 5 bases and J 6 bases, with 15 bases left between them. The CDR3 length is 14 residues. CDR3 DNA: TGTGCCAGCAGCGCCGGGGCAAACGGGGATACGCAGTATTTT. Residues: CASSAGANGDTQYF. Together with reference TRBV11-2 and TRBJ2-3, the CDR3 gives the full variable domain: EAGVAQSPRYKIIEKRQSVAFWCNPISGHATLYWYQQILGQGPKLLIQFQNNGVVDDSQLPKDRFSAERLKGVDSTLKIQPAKLEDSAVYLCASSAGANGDTQYFGPGTRLTVL.

This clone showed up just once. The chain is built from TRBV19 and TRBJ1-2; a weak D match, TRBD1 (6 bases). CDR1 and CDR2 (germline): LNHDA, SQIVND (reference sequence). Trimming left V 2 bases short and J 7 bases short, with 11 bases between. This CDR3 spans 13 amino acids. The CDR3 sequence is CASSIQGRPGYTF. The DNA for the CDR3 is TGTGCCAGTAGTATACAGGGGAGGCCTGGCTACACCTTC.

A few counts support this clone. The rearrangement joins TRBV7-9 to TRBJ1-1; D is possibly TRBD1 (6 bases). Per germline, CDR1 SEHNR and CDR2 FQNEAQ (reference sequence). CDR3 length: 14 residues. V shed 4 bases and J shed 1 base, with 10 bases lying between them. CDR3 nucleotides: TGTGCCAGCAGCTCAGGGGCGGAGAACACTGAAGCTTTCTTT. This gives the protein CASSSGAENTEAFF.

The chain links TRBV11-3 to TRBJ2-2; 7 bases line up with TRBD1. V trimming: 0 bases; J trimming: 5 bases; junction bases outside the gene matches: 6. The germline V gene has CDR1 SGHNT and CDR2 YENEEA. The CDR3 runs 16 residues. CDR3: CASSLDDRVRTGELFF. CDR3 DNA: TGTGCCAGCAGCTTAGACGACAGGGTGAGGACCGGGGAGCTGTTTTTT.

This clone was recorded a few times. The chain joins TRBV9 to TRBJ1-3; D unresolved. Trimming cost V 4 bases and J 4 bases, with 12 bases left between them. Germline V CDR1 and CDR2: SGDLS, YYNGEE. CDR3 length equals 14 residues. The CDR3 here is CASSPSGSGNTIYF. The CDR3 DNA follows: TGTGCCAGCAGCCCCTCGGGGTCCGGAAACACCATATATTTT.

The chain couples TRBV11-2 to TRBJ2-1; D is ambiguous. CDR3 size: 13 residues. Deletions cut 2 bases from V and 4 bases from J, with 6 bases between. CDR1 is SGHAT, CDR2 FQNNGV, per germline. In DNA, the CDR3 is TGTGCCAGCAGCTTATCCCTTTACAATGAGCAGTTCTTC. Translated: CASSLSLYNEQFF.